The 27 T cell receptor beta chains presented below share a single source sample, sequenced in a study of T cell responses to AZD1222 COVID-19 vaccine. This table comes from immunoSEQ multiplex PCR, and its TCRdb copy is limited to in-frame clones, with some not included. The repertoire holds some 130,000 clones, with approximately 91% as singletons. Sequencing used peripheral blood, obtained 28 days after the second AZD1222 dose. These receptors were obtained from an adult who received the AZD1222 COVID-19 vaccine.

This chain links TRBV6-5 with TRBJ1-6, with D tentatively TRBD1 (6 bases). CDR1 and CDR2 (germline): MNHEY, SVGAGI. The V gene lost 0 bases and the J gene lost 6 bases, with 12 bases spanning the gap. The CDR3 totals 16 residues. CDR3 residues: CASSYSKVRGNSPLHF. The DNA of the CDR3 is TGTGCCAGCAGTTACTCGAAGGTCAGGGGTAATTCACCCCTCCACTTT.

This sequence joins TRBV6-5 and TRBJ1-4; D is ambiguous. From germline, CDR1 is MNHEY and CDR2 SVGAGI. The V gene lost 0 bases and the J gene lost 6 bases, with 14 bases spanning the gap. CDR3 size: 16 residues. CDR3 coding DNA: TGTGCCAGCAGTTACTCGATCGGGGAGGTCTATGAAAAACTGTTTTTT. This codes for CASSYSIGEVYEKLFF.

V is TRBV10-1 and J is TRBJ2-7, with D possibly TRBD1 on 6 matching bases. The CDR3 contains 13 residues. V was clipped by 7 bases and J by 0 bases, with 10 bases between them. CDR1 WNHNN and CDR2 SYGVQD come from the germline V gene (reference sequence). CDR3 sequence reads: CASTDRNSYEQYF. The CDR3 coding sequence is TGCGCCAGCACGGACAGAAACTCCTACGAGCAGTACTTC.

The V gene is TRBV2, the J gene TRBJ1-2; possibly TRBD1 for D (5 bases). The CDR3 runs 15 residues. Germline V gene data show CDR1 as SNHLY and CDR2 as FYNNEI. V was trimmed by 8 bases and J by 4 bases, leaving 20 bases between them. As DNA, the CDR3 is TGTGCCAGCGTCGGAGACGGGGGAGGCGGCTATGGCTACACCTTC. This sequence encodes CASVGDGGGGYGYTF.

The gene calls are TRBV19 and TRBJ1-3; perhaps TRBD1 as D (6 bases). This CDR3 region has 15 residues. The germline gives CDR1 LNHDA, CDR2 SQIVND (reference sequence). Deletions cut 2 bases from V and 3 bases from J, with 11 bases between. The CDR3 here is CASSIWGLYGNTIYF. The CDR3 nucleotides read TGTGCCAGTAGTATATGGGGGCTTTATGGAAACACCATATATTTT.

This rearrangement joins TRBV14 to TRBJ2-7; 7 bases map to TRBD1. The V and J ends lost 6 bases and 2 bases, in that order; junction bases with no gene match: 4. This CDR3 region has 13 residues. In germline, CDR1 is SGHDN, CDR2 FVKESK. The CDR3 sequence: CASSSGTAYEQYF. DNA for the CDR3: TGTGCCAGCAGTTCGGGGACAGCCTACGAGCAGTACTTC.

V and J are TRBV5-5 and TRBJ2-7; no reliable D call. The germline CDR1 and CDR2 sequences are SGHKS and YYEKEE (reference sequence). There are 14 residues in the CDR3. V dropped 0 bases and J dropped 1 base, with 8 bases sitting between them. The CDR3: CASSLAPDSYEQYF. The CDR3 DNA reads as TGTGCCAGCAGCTTGGCCCCAGATTCCTACGAGCAGTACTTC.

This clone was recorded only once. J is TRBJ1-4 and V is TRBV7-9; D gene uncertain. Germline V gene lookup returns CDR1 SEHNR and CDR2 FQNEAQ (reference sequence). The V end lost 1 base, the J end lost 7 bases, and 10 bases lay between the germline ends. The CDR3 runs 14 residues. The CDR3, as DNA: TGTGCCAGCAGCTTAGGTGGGCCCAGTGAAAAACTGTTTTTT. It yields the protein CASSLGGPSEKLFF.

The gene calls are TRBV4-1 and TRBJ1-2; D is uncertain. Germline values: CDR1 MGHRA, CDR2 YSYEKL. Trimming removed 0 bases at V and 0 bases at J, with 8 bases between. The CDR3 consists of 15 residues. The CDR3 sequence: CASSQDPTANYGYTF. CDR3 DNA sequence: TGCGCCAGCAGCCAAGATCCCACAGCTAACTATGGCTACACCTTC.

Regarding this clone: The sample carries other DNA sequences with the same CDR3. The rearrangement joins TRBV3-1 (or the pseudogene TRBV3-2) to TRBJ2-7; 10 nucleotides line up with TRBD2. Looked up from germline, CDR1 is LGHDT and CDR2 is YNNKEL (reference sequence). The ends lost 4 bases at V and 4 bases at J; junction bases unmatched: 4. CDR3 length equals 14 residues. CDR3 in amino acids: CASSPSGRGYEQYF. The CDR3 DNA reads TGTGCCAGCAGCCCCAGCGGGAGGGGATACGAGCAGTACTTC.

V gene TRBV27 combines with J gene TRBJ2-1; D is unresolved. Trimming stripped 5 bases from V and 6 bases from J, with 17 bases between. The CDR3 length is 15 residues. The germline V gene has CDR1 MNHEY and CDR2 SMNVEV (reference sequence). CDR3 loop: CASSPVGEISNEQFF. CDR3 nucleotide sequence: TGTGCCAGCAGTCCCGTCGGAGAGATTAGCAATGAGCAGTTCTTC.

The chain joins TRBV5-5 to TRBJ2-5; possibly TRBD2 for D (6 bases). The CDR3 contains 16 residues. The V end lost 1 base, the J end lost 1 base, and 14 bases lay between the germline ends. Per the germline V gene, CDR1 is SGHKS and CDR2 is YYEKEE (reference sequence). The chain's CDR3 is CASSLLSGFFQETQYF. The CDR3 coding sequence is TGTGCCAGCAGCTTGCTTAGCGGCTTCTTCCAAGAGACCCAGTACTTC.

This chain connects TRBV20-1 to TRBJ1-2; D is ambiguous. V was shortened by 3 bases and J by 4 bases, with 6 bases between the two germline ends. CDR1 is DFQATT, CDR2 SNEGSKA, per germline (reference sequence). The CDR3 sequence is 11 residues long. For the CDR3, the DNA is TGCAGTGCTAGGATCAGCTATGGCTACACCTTC. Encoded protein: CSARISYGYTF.

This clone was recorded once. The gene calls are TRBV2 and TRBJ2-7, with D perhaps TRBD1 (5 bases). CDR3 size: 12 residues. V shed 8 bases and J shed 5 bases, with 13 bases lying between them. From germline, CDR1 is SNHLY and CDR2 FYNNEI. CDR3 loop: CASGQGRHEQYF. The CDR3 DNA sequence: TGTGCCAGCGGCCAGGGCAGACACGAGCAGTACTTC.

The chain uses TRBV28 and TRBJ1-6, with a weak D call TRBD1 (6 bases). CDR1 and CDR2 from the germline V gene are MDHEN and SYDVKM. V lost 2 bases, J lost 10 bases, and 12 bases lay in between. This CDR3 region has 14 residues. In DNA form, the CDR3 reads TGTGCCAGCAGTTTACGAGGGGGAGGGTCACCCCTCCACTTT. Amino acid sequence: CASSLRGGGSPLHF.

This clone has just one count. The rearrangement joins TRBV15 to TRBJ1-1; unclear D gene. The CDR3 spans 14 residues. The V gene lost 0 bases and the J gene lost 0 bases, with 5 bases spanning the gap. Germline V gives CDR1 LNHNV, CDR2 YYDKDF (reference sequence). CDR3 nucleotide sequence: TGTGCCACCAGCAGAGATGGAGTGAACACTGAAGCTTTCTTT. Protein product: CATSRDGVNTEAFF.

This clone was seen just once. CDR3 DNA sequence: TGTGCCAGCAGCCTAGAAGGGACCCCGACCTGGAACACCGGGGAGCTGTTTTTT. Translation: CASSLEGTPTWNTGELFF. This chain connects TRBV4-2 to TRBJ2-2; D tentatively reads TRBD1 or TRBD2 (5 bases each). The CDR3 runs 18 residues. The germline V and J ends were trimmed by 4 bases and 1 base, with 19 bases remaining between them. Looked up from germline, CDR1 is LGHNA and CDR2 is YNFKEQ.

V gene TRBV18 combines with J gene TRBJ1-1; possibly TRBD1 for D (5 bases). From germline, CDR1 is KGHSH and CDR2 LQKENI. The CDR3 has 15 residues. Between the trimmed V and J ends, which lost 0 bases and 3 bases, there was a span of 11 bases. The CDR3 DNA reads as TGTGCCAGCTCACCACCCAGGGCAGCCTACACTGAAGCTTTCTTT. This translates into CASSPPRAAYTEAFF. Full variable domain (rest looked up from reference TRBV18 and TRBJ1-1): NAGVMQNPRHLVRRRGQEARLRCSPMKGHSHVYWYRQLPEEGLKFMVYLQKENIIDESGMPKERFSAEFPKEGPSILRIQQVVRGDSAAYFCASSPPRAAYTEAFFGQGTRLTVV.

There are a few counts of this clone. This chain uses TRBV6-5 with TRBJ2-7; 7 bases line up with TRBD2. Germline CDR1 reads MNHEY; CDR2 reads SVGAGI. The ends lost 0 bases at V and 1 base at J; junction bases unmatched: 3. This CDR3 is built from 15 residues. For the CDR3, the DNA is TGTGCCAGCAGTTACTCCGAGGGAGGGTCCTACGAGCAGTACTTC. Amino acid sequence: CASSYSEGGSYEQYF.

The CDR3 region is CASSLWRTGSTEAFF. CDR3 coding DNA: TGTGCCAGCAGCTTGTGGAGAACGGGCAGCACTGAAGCTTTCTTT. This chain links TRBV11-2 with TRBJ1-1, with D unclear. This CDR3 comprises 15 residues. Germline lookup yields CDR1 SGHAT and CDR2 FQNNGV. V shed 3 bases and J shed 4 bases, with 15 bases lying between them.

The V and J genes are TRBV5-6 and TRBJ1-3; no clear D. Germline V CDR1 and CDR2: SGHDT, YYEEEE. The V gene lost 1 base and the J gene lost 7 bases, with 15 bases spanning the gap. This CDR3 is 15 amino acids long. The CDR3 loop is CASSLLWVRSNTIYF. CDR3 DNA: TGTGCCAGCAGCTTGCTCTGGGTCCGGTCGAACACCATATATTTT.

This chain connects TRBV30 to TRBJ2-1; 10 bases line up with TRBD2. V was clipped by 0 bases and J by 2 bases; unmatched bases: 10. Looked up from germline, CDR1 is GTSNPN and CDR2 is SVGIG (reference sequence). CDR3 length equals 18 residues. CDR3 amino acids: CAWSVLPSGRPTYNEQFF. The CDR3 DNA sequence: TGTGCCTGGAGTGTACTTCCTAGCGGGAGACCCACCTACAATGAGCAGTTCTTC. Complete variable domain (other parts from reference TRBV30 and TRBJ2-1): SQTIHQWPATLVQPVGSPLSLECTVEGTSNPNLYWYRQAAGRGLQLLFYSVGIGQISSEVPQNLSASRPQDRQFILSSKKLLLSDSGFYLCAWSVLPSGRPTYNEQFFGPGTRLTVL.

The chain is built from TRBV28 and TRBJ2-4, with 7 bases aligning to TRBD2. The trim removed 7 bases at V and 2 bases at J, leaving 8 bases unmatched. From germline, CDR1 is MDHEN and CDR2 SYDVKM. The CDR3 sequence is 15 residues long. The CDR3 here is CASMRTSNSKNIQYF. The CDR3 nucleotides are TGTGCCAGCATGAGGACTAGTAATTCCAAAAACATTCAGTACTTC.

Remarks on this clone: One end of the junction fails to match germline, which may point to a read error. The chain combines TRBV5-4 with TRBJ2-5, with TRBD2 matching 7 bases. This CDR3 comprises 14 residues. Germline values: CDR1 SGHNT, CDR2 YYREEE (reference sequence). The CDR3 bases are TGTGCCAGCACCTTGCGGGGGACCCAAGAGACCCAGTACTTC. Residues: CASTLRGTQETQYF.

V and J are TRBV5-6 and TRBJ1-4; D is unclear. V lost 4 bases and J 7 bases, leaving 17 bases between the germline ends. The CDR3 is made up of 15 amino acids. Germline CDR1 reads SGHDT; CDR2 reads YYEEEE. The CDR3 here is CASSPLGVLGEKLFF. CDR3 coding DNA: TGTGCCAGCAGCCCTCTTGGGGTTTTGGGTGAAAAACTGTTTTTT.

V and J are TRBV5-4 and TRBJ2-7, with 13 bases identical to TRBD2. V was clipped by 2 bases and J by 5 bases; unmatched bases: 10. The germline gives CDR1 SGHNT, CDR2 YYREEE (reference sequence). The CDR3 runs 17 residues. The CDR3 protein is CASSLLGLAGEINEQYF. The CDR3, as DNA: TGTGCCAGCAGCTTACTAGGACTAGCGGGAGAAATCAACGAGCAGTACTTC.

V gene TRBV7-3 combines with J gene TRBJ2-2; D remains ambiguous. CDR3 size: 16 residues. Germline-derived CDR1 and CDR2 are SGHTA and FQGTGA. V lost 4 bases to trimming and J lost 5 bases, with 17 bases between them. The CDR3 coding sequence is TGTGCCAGCAGCTCCCAACCCCCCGGTGGGACCGGGGAGCTGTTTTTT. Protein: CASSSQPPGGTGELFF.